Given below is one TCR beta chain in context. There is no known antigen for this receptor. No base quality information exists; no much larger clone differs at one position. Whole blood was used without cell fractionation, so all unsorted peripheral T cells were reflected in the repertoire. Ten uninfected healthy donors were sampled as controls, and four of these ten donors were sampled twice roughly 14 weeks apart. An approximately 2.3 ml sample of peripheral blood was drawn into Tempus tubes for RNA extraction. Residual genomic DNA was removed with the TURBO-DNase kit and globin mRNA was depleted with GLOBINclear. Using SuperScript III with primers targeting the alpha and beta constant regions, 400 to 550 ng of RNA was reverse transcribed. Separate alpha and beta chain libraries were generated by chain-specific third strand synthesis with multiplexing indices. The protocol used a single primer pair to amplify all rearrangements within a chain, which avoided primer bias, and attached molecular barcodes to each cDNA molecule. Purified cDNA was ligated with T4 RNA Ligase 1 onto a 5' RACE adapter bearing a random hexamer and the SP2 sequencing primer site. Second strand synthesis was performed with Phusion polymerase and primed from the SP2 site, and slow temperature ramps were applied to favor optimal annealing. Joined together, two random hexamer sequences that had both been added before amplification formed the 12-nucleotide barcode of each molecule. A brief initial PCR introduced P5 and P7 adapter elements together with a second index, and a roughly 25-cycle amplification PCR using P5s and P7 primers was subsequently performed. Libraries received 27 PCR cycles in total, were quantified on a Qubit, sized on a Bioanalyzer, and diluted to 4 nM. Sequencing of the normalized libraries was performed on an Illumina MiSeq with 2 x 250 paired-end kits. Reverse transcription reactions underwent purification over MinElute columns, with elution into around 9.4 ul Tris-Cl. Adapter ligations ran for approximately 25 hours at 16 degrees C and were afterwards cleaned with AMPure XP beads at a 1:1 ratio. Per the authors' processing: A modified Decombinator that output V, J, insert and barcode information was used to process the demultiplexed FASTQ files. Any sequence that shared a barcode yet differed from the dominant sequence was discarded as an error, and the number of original cDNA molecules was estimated by counting barcodes clustered at Levenshtein distance 3. Downstream analyses used R packages ineq, vegan, igraph and RCytoscape, with IMGT nomenclature and CDR3 definitions. V gene usage was computed over distinct sequences, each TCR counted once to avoid skew from clonal expansion. Unique CDR3 amino acid sequences within a donor were connected in similarity networks whenever two sequences differed by a single Levenshtein edit. In the repertoires, a search was made for a compiled set of published HIV-specific CDR3s (approximately 90 alpha, approximately 770 beta) and CMV-specific CDR3s (under 14 alpha, 240 or so beta). Random subsampling to size-matched repertoires showed patients' decreased diversity was not caused by their lower sequence numbers. The raw public data were reprocessed by TCRdb itself: fastp quality trimming at Q25, MiXCR clonotype calling, in-frame beta chains only. Every distinct CDR3 protein forms one entry, paired with its most common genes and DNA. TCRdb's processing, not the authors', yielded these V and J calls. This sample lists 8,500 to 11,000 distinct CDR3 sequences; roughly 8% were detected once. The ten largest clonotypes hold 3.5% of the sample.

This sample is drawn from a study of HIV-infected patients and healthy controls (dated by TCRdb to the mid-2010s). For the study in its entirety: The study asked whether deep sequencing of the TCR repertoire from small blood samples of HIV patients could detect immune perturbation and reconstitution. What the authors observed across the whole study: Processing included only sixteen HIV-infected individuals, and this was regarded by the authors as a major limit on how widely the findings apply. The study did not determine donor HLA types. Compared with controls, HIV-infected patients showed significantly different mean usage of eight alpha and eight beta V genes. HIV-infected repertoires showed significantly elevated mean Gini indices relative to controls, which possibly reflects oligoclonality. Compared with untreated HIV+ repertoires, healthy control repertoires had roughly threefold more distinct CDR3s and a higher Shannon diversity. Slight age and sex profile differences between the study cohorts did not explain the observed diversity differences. In size-matched repertoire data, the apparent post-therapy recovery of the Gini index in HIV-infected patients was not replicated. Alpha-beta chain pairing was not determined in the samples. HIV-associated CDR3s exhibited a significant reduction in frequency during therapy, whereas CMV-associated CDR3s exhibited no significant change, although the majority increased in frequency. Differing numbers of distinct sequences in patients and controls hindered comparison, and size-matching assigned excessive weight to rare events in the HIV-infected data. More CDR3s were shared between individuals among healthy controls than among HIV+ patients, as measured by Jaccard index and by the count of highly shared sequences. Alpha-chain CDR3s from MAIT cells appeared at high frequency in healthy controls but were severely depleted in HIV+ repertoires. Sequencing depth was restricted by the use of whole blood, which also prevented the dynamics of distinct T-cell subpopulations from being separated.

Sequences MNHNY (CDR1) and SVGAGI (CDR2) are obtained from the germline V gene (reference sequence). V and J are trimmed by 2 bases and 6 bases, and the gene matches miss 13 bases of the junction. There are 17 amino acids in the CDR3, from cysteine to phenylalanine inclusive. Left in the record is the CDR3 DNA by itself, 51 bases read in frame from the first base. This receptor was obtained from an adult in good health. The chain is assembled from TRBV6-6 and TRBJ2-1; the junction holds 7 bases that match TRBD1. The sample taken for sequencing was blood. The nucleotide sequence reads as follows: TGTGCCAGCAGTTACGCCCCCGGGACAGATAGGCCCAATGAGCAGTTCTTC. Its coded protein is CASSYAPGTDRPNEQFF.